A selection of T cell receptor beta chains follows, all from one sample in a study of cytomegalovirus exposure and HLA in healthy donors. Using immunoSEQ multiplex PCR, the repertoire was profiled, and TCRdb retains in-frame clones only, with some absent. The sample records around 190,000 clones, roughly 88% being singletons. The sample comprised PBMCs. These receptors all come from a young woman in good health and CMV-seronegative. The CDR3 runs from the conserved cysteine through the conserved F or W. A D gene is named only where the DNA matches it firmly. Clone size is stated in some rows and not others, as once, few, many or a class when expanded.

len | j_gene | d_gene | v_gene | abundance | CDR3nt | CDR3aa
16 | TRBJ1-1 | TRBD1 | TRBV5-4 | - | TGTGCCAGCAGCAAAGGGGGGACAGGGCAAATGACTGAAGCTTTCTTT | CASSKGGTGQMTEAFF
15 | TRBJ2-3 | - | TRBV6-6 | - | TGTGCCAGCAGTTACTCTGGGACTGGTGACGATACGCAGTATTTT | CASSYSGTGDDTQYF
11 | TRBJ2-1 | - | TRBV28 | few | TGTGCCAGCAGTTTATCCCGACTGCAGTTCTTC | CASSLSRLQFF
15 | TRBJ2-2 | TRBD2 | TRBV5-8 | - | TGTGCCAGCAGCCCGCGCGGGAGGGCCCCCGGGGAGCTGTTTTTT | CASSPRGRAPGELFF
14 | TRBJ1-1 | - | TRBV5-1 | - | TGCGCCAGCAGTCCGACAGTGCCGAACACTGAAGCTTTCTTT | CASSPTVPNTEAFF
15 | TRBJ2-5 | - | TRBV10-3 | - | TGTGCCATCAGCCCTAGTCTTGGAGGATCGGAGACCCAGTACTTC | CAISPSLGGSETQYF
16 | TRBJ1-2 | TRBD1 | TRBV2 | - | TGTGCCAGCAGTTCACAGGGACAGGGACGTAGCTATGGCTACACCTTC | CASSSQGQGRSYGYTF
16 | TRBJ2-1 | - | TRBV18 | - | TGTGCCAGCTCATCGACAGATCATAGCTCCTACAATGAGCAGTTCTTC | CASSSTDHSSYNEQFF
15 | TRBJ2-5 | - | TRBV7-6 | - | TGTGCCAGCAGCTTAGGACAGACTCTACAAGAGACCCAGTACTTC | CASSLGQTLQETQYF
15 | TRBJ1-2 | - | TRBV18 | - | TGTGCCAGCTCACCCAACAGTTACACTAACTATGGCTACACCTTC | CASSPNSYTNYGYTF
13 | TRBJ2-7 | TRBD2 | TRBV27 | - | TGTGCCAGCTCGTCCCGGGGGGCCTACGAGCAGTACTTC | CASSSRGAYEQYF
15 | TRBJ1-2 | - | TRBV6-5 | once | TGTGCCAGCAGTTACTCACAGGGCGCTAACTATGGCTACACCTTC | CASSYSQGANYGYTF
13 | TRBJ1-2 | - | TRBV2 | - | TGTGCCAGCAGTGAGAACCCAGGGGATGGCTACACCTTC | CASSENPGDGYTF
15 | TRBJ1-5 | - | TRBV4-2 | once | TGTGCCAGCAGCCAAAGCGGGTCTAGCAATCAGCCCCAGCATTTT | CASSQSGSSNQPQHF
14 | TRBJ2-4 | - | TRBV29-1 | - | TGCAGCGGAGCCCTGGACAGAGCCAAAAACATTCAGTACTTC | CSGALDRAKNIQYF
14 | TRBJ2-5 | TRBD1 | TRBV25-1 | once | TGTGCCAGCAGTGATCTCACAGGGGTAGAGACCCAGTACTTC | CASSDLTGVETQYF